This T cell receptor beta chain emerged from a study of T cells in Graves' hyperthyroidism and ophthalmopathy. Study background: It was at initial diagnosis, before any treatment, that peripheral blood was collected.

Researchers took RNA transcripts and amplified the TCR beta CDR3 regions from them. In the first-round RT-PCR of the TCR CDR3, the HTBI primer set was used. Via MiXCR, TCRdb re-called the multiplex PCR reads, giving one row per CDR3 protein. The top ten clones hold less than 25% of a sample with about 380,000 distinct CDR3 sequences, roughly 12% of them seen once. This clonotype was found a few times. Germline values: CDR1 MNHNS, CDR2 SASEGT. V trimming: 10 bases; J trimming: 0 bases; junction bases outside the gene matches: 13. This CDR3 region has 18 residues. The receptor comes from a young man with Graves' hyperthyroidism that later progressed to Graves' ophthalmopathy. What was sequenced was blood. V usage is TRBV6-1 and J usage is TRBJ2-1; 12 positions agree with TRBD2. The CDR3 here is CANTPGLAGLSSYNEQFF. As DNA, the CDR3 is TGTGCCAACACTCCGGGACTAGCGGGCTTAAGCTCCTACAATGAGCAGTTCTTC.